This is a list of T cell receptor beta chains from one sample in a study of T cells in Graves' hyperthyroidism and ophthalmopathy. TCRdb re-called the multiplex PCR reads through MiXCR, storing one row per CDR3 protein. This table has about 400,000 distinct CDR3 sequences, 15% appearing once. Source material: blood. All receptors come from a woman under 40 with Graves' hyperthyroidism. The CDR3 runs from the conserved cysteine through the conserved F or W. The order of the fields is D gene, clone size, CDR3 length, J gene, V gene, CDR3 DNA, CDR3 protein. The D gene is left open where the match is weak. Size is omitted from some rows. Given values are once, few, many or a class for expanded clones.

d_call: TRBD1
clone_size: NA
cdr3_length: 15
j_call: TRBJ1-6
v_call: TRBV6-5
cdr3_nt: TGTGCCAGCAGTTACGACAGGGATTTAGATTCACCCCTCCACTTT
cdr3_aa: CASSYDRDLDSPLHF

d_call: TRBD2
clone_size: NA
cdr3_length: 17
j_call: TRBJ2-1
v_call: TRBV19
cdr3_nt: TGTGCCAGTAGTATCCGAGGGAGGCGGGAGAGGGGCAATGAGCAGTTCTTC
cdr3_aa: CASSIRGRRERGNEQFF

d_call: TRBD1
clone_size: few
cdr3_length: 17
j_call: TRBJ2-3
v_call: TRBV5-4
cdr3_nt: TGTGCCAGCAGCCCCGGGGCCCAGGGGGTATACACAGATACGCAGTATTTT
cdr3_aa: CASSPGAQGVYTDTQYF

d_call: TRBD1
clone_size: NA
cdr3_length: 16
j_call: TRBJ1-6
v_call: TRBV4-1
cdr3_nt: TGCGCCAGCAGCCAAGGGGACAGGGGGCTAGGATCACCCCTCCACTTT
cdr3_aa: CASSQGDRGLGSPLHF

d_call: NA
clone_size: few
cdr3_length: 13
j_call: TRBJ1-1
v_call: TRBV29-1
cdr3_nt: TGCAGTGGATTAGGACAGACTAACACTGAAGCTTTCTTT
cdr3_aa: CSGLGQTNTEAFF

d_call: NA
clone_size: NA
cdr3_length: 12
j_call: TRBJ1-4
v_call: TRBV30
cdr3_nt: TGTGCCTCGGGCCTTGTAGGTGAAAAACTGTTTTTT
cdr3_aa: CASGLVGEKLFF

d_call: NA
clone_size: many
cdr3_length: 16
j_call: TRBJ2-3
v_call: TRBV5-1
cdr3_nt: TGCGCCAGCAGCTTGTACGGGACTTCGGGGTCAGATACGCAGTATTTT
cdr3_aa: CASSLYGTSGSDTQYF

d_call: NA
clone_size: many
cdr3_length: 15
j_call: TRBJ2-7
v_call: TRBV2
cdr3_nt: TGTGCCAGCAGTGGGGGAAGCAGACCCCCTTACGAGCAGTACTTC
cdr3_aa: CASSGGSRPPYEQYF

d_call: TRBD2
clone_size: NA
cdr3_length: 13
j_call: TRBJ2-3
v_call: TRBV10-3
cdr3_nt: TGTGCCATCAGCGGACTAGTTTCAGATACGCAGTATTTT
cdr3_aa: CAISGLVSDTQYF

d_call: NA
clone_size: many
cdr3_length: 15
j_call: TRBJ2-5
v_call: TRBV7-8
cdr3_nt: TGTGCCAGCAGCCCCGCCGGGGGTGGGGGGGAGACCCAGTACTTC
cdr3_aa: CASSPAGGGGETQYF

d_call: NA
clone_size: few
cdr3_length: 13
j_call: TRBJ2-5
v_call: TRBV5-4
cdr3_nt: TGTGCCAGCAGCTTGCCTGAGACGGAGACCCAGTACTTC
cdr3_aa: CASSLPETETQYF